The following is a TCR beta chain sequence with its context. Its antigen remains unknown. Germline V gene sequence: CDR1 SGHVS, CDR2 FNYEAQ. V gave up 4 bases and J gave up 4 bases; unmatched junction bases: 12. This CDR3 region has 17 residues. Regarding time point: patch test 1, 2 weeks after DPC sensitization. Noted treatment: therapeutic diphenylcyclopropenone sensitization with weekly scalp DPC. This sample is part of a study of human T cells and chemical hapten exposure. Across the whole study: Patients got weekly scalp diphenylcyclopropenone doses over the approximately 24-week study. How much TCR each sample yielded varied, mostly because pooled library volumes differed slightly. Notes on the study in general: Expanded TCR sets contained significantly more large CDR3 similarity clusters than controls.

TCRdb recomputed calls from the RACE reads with MiXCR, one row per CDR3 protein. The repertoire holds about 120,000 distinct CDR3 sequences, with approximately 13% as singletons. The sequence was obtained from a man between 18 and 35 years old with alopecia areata. Some clones in this sample may be carry-over from other donors' samples. This rearrangement joins TRBV7-6 to TRBJ2-3, with 9 bases that match TRBD1. This specimen was whole blood, taken in connection with sensitization to the hapten diphenylcyclopropenone (DPC). The CDR3 spells CASSSPGQGYAADTQYF. CDR3 sequence (DNA): TGTGCCAGCAGCTCGCCGGGACAGGGCTACGCAGCAGATACGCAGTATTTT.